The present TCR beta chain was sequenced within a study of blood T cell repertoires in COVID-19. Study details: Sample material is recorded as cDNA or gDNA derived from T cells, B-cell-depleted T cells, or PBMCs.

As originally analysed: Reference gene primer amplification in the assay estimated nucleated cell counts. The repertoire was sequenced with immunoSEQ multiplex PCR; TCRdb's copy has only in-frame clones and lacks some. The V and J calls and clone size come from that table; D and trimming were worked out from the DNA. The table records roughly 250,000 clones, roughly three quarters of them present only once. The CDR3 extends over 13 amino acids. Trimming removed 6 bases from V and 4 bases from J; junction bases left unmatched: 4. Per the germline V gene, CDR1 is MDHEN and CDR2 is SYDVKM. The V call is TRBV28, the J call TRBJ1-2; 8 nucleotides match TRBD1. Sequencing was performed on peripheral blood. The source is a woman in her 40s with active or convalescent COVID-19. CDR3 coding DNA: TGTGCCAGCAGCTACACAGGGGGCTATGGCTACACCTTC. It encodes CASSYTGGYGYTF.